This T cell receptor (beta chain) was recovered during a study of response to subunit inactivated influenza vaccine. Losses at the gene ends were 3 bases for V and 7 bases for J; bases not matched to a gene: 14. The CDR3 is 18 residues long. Only one count was recorded for this clonotype. TCRdb fed the RT-PCR reads into MiXCR, producing one record per CDR3 protein. Of about 540,000 distinct CDR3 sequences listed, around 15% are singletons. The gene calls are TRBV12-3 or TRBV12-4 and TRBJ2-7; 14 bases are shared with TRBD2. The sample here was PBMCs from blood, taken 11 to 12 days after vaccination. The TCR comes from a man aged 50 or older who received an inactivated influenza vaccine. CDR3 loop: CASSFRRRLAGGPLEQYF. The CDR3 region has the DNA TGTGCCAGCAGTTTTCGGCGGAGACTAGCGGGGGGGCCGTTGGAGCAGTACTTC.